These T cell receptor beta chains were read from a single sample in a study of cytomegalovirus exposure and HLA in healthy donors. Generated by immunoSEQ multiplex PCR, the TCRdb table keeps only in-frame clones and is missing some. The sample lists more than 95,000 clones; roughly 15% were seen once. The source material was PBMCs. The receptors originated from a female donor in good health and CMV-seronegative. Each CDR3 is given with its conserved first and last residue. Some rows mark clone size as missing; the rest say once, few, many or name a class of expanded clone.

J: TRBJ2-2
V: TRBV5-1
size: few
CDR3: CASSPRQGTAGELFF

J: TRBJ1-2
V: TRBV30
size: .
CDR3: CAWSKGGGYTF

J: TRBJ1-5
V: TRBV18
size: few
CDR3: CASSPSTGQTNQPQHF

J: TRBJ1-6
V: TRBV30
size: .
CDR3: CAWRDRTTYNSPLHF

J: TRBJ1-2
V: TRBV7-9
size: .
CDR3: CASSLRQGAYGYTF

J: TRBJ1-1
V: TRBV5-6
size: few
CDR3: CASSLREGANTEAFF

J: TRBJ1-2
V: TRBV13
size: .
CDR3: CASSYDRTGMATYGYTF

J: TRBJ1-5
V: TRBV30
size: few
CDR3: CAWSVLGQGSQPQHF

J: TRBJ1-1
V: TRBV14
size: .
CDR3: CASSQVGSMNTEAFF

J: TRBJ1-5
V: TRBV19
size: few
CDR3: CASSMRTGNQPQHF

J: TRBJ2-3
V: TRBV2
size: few
CDR3: CASSAKTSTDTQYF

J: TRBJ1-1
V: TRBV9
size: few
CDR3: CASSVDDRGPEAFF

J: TRBJ2-1
V: TRBV10-1
size: .
CDR3: CASSEASGGAYNEQFF

J: TRBJ2-5
V: TRBV6-1
size: .
CDR3: CASSEGPGIQETQYF

J: TRBJ2-1
V: TRBV30
size: .
CDR3: CAGVFVDEQFF

J: TRBJ2-1
V: TRBV10-3
size: .
CDR3: CAISGAGTSAYNEQFF

J: TRBJ1-5
V: TRBV7-9
size: .
CDR3: CASSRDSNQPQHF

J: TRBJ2-5
V: TRBV2
size: few
CDR3: CASKGTGGQETQYF

J: TRBJ1-4
V: TRBV15
size: .
CDR3: CATSRAGDRAEKLFF

J: TRBJ2-5
V: TRBV7-7
size: .
CDR3: CASSLGRGETQYF

J: TRBJ1-5
V: TRBV2
size: .
CDR3: CASRGDIDQPQHF

J: TRBJ2-1
V: TRBV29-1
size: .
CDR3: CSATGGSYNEQFF

J: TRBJ2-7
V: TRBV9
size: few
CDR3: CASSARPGLGDYEQYF

J: TRBJ1-2
V: TRBV7-9
size: few
CDR3: CASSSYDYGYTF

J: TRBJ2-5
V: TRBV7-2
size: .
CDR3: CASSTAANVEYF

J: TRBJ1-3
V: TRBV7-2
size: few
CDR3: CASSLPGNTIYF

J: TRBJ2-7
V: TRBV27
size: .
CDR3: CASREGYEQYF

J: TRBJ2-7
V: TRBV7-9
size: .
CDR3: CASSFSDRYRGEQYF

J: TRBJ1-4
V: TRBV5-1
size: few
CDR3: CASSLTGDATNEKLFF

J: TRBJ1-1
V: TRBV6-1
size: .
CDR3: CASSQTGGNTEAFF

J: TRBJ2-2
V: TRBV4-3
size: .
CDR3: CASSQGLAGGRTGELFF

J: TRBJ2-1
V: TRBV25-1
size: .
CDR3: CASSEGTGPNEQFF

J: TRBJ2-7
V: TRBV5-1
size: .
CDR3: CASSLGDRGGEQYF

J: TRBJ2-3
V: TRBV4-3
size: .
CDR3: CASSQDGAWGSQSTDTQYF

J: TRBJ2-7
V: TRBV9
size: few
CDR3: CASSVVPGNEQYF

J: TRBJ2-5
V: TRBV30
size: .
CDR3: CAWSRLAGFQETQYF

J: TRBJ2-1
V: TRBV9
size: .
CDR3: CASSADSSSYNEQFF

J: TRBJ2-1
V: TRBV11-3
size: few
CDR3: CASSSSGGIYNEQFF

J: TRBJ2-1
V: TRBV30
size: .
CDR3: CAWRGQGNEQFF

J: TRBJ2-5
V: TRBV30
size: few
CDR3: CAWGRQGGRETQYF

J: TRBJ2-5
V: TRBV12-2
size: few
CDR3: CASRLGHRGPETQYF

J: TRBJ1-1
V: TRBV5-1
size: few
CDR3: CASSLVVGRATEAFF

J: TRBJ2-1
V: TRBV15
size: few
CDR3: CATSRTSGPHEQFF

J: TRBJ1-4
V: TRBV28
size: few
CDR3: CASSPQGTPNEKLFF

J: TRBJ1-5
V: TRBV30
size: .
CDR3: CAWSVRISNQPQHF